This is a list of T cell receptor beta chains from one sample in a study of T cell changes during pregnancy in multiple sclerosis. Using immunoSEQ multiplex PCR, the repertoire was profiled, and TCRdb retains in-frame clones only, with some absent. This table has under 65,000 clones, about nine tenths appearing once. The sequencing used peripheral blood, collected in the first trimester of pregnancy. Source of these receptors: a female donor in good health, enrolled as a control in a pregnancy study. CDR3s include the opening cysteine and the closing phenylalanine or tryptophan. D genes are given only for firm matches. Rows may omit the clone size; those that give it use once, few, many or a size class.

J,size,D,V,CDR3,DNA
TRBJ2-1,.,TRBD2,TRBV10-3,CAIRPGLADGGNEQFF,TGTGCCATCAGGCCTGGACTAGCGGATGGGGGCAATGAGCAGTTCTTC
TRBJ1-5,.,.,TRBV7-2,CASSLGEVWAGQPQHF,TGTGCCAGCAGCTTAGGGGAGGTGTGGGCCGGTCAGCCCCAGCATTTT
TRBJ2-2,.,TRBD1,TRBV29-1,CSGGGGQGADGELFF,TGCAGCGGTGGTGGGGGACAGGGGGCAGACGGGGAGCTGTTTTTT
TRBJ2-3,large,TRBD2,TRBV6-4,CASSPTSGGTDTQYF,TGTGCCAGCTCCCCGACTAGCGGGGGCACAGATACGCAGTATTTT
TRBJ1-5,.,.,TRBV30,CAWSRTVSNQPQHF,TGTGCCTGGAGTAGGACAGTTAGCAATCAGCCCCAGCATTTT
TRBJ2-7,once,.,TRBV7-3,CASSLSFSGSFYEQYF,TGTGCCAGCAGCTTATCCTTCTCCGGGAGCTTTTACGAGCAGTACTTC
TRBJ2-2,.,.,TRBV4-1,CASSQGAGNPGELFF,TGCGCCAGCAGCCAAGGGGCAGGGAACCCCGGGGAGCTGTTTTTT
TRBJ2-2,.,.,TRBV7-8,CASTSGGGGYTGELFF,TGTGCCAGCACCTCTGGTGGGGGAGGTTACACCGGGGAGCTGTTTTTT
TRBJ1-4,.,TRBD1,TRBV10-3,CAISDMDSGGAEKLFF,TGTGCCATCAGTGATATGGACTCAGGGGGCGCCGAAAAACTGTTTTTT
TRBJ2-1,.,.,TRBV4-3,CASSQDQSEYNEQFF,TGCGCCAGCAGCCAAGATCAGTCAGAATACAATGAGCAGTTCTTC
TRBJ2-2,.,TRBD1,TRBV7-8,CASSFSLRDREAGELFF,TGTGCCAGCAGCTTTTCCCTCCGGGACAGGGAAGCCGGGGAGCTGTTTTTT
TRBJ2-7,.,TRBD2,TRBV6-6,CASRSGLEQYF,TGTGCCAGCCGTAGCGGGCTGGAGCAGTACTTC
TRBJ2-3,.,TRBD2,TRBV5-6,CASSTLGLAGGSTDTQYF,TGTGCCAGCAGCACCCTGGGGCTAGCGGGAGGAAGCACAGATACGCAGTATTTT
TRBJ2-7,.,.,TRBV28,CASSPDSLPYEQYF,TGTGCCAGCAGCCCGGACAGTCTGCCCTACGAGCAGTACTTC
TRBJ1-2,.,.,TRBV27,CASSSGGAGLNYGYTF,TGTGCCAGCAGCTCTGGAGGGGCAGGGTTGAACTATGGCTACACCTTC
TRBJ2-1,.,TRBD1,TRBV30,CAWDLGQGGNNEQFF,TGTGCCTGGGACCTCGGACAGGGAGGCAACAATGAGCAGTTCTTC
TRBJ1-1,once,.,TRBV5-4,CASSFDRQSMNTEAFF,TGTGCCAGCAGTTTTGACAGGCAATCCATGAACACTGAAGCTTTCTTT
TRBJ2-6,few,.,TRBV5-4,CASSQSGANVLTF,TGCGCCAGCAGCCAATCTGGGGCCAACGTCCTGACTTTC
TRBJ2-1,.,TRBD1,TRBV5-1,CASSWGDREANEQFF,TGCGCCAGCAGCTGGGGGGACAGGGAGGCCAATGAGCAGTTCTTC
TRBJ2-7,once,TRBD1,TRBV7-8,CASSQDRVNDEQYF,TGTGCCAGCAGCCAGGACAGGGTAAACGACGAGCAGTACTTC
TRBJ2-7,once,TRBD1,TRBV19,CASRGVGQGYEQYF,TGTGCCAGTAGAGGAGTTGGACAGGGTTACGAGCAGTACTTC
TRBJ2-3,.,.,TRBV5-6,CASSPLSPRTSTDTQYF,TGTGCCAGCAGCCCCCTGAGCCCGCGAACTAGCACAGATACGCAGTATTTT
TRBJ2-5,.,.,TRBV20-1,CSATHQETQYF,TGCAGTGCTACACATCAAGAGACCCAGTACTTC
TRBJ2-1,.,.,TRBV28,CASSRPGTKNEQFF,TGTGCCAGCAGCCGTCCCGGGACAAAAAATGAGCAGTTCTTC
TRBJ2-3,few,.,TRBV7-8,CASSLTSGSLTDTQYF,TGTGCCAGCAGCTTAACGTCAGGATCCCTCACAGATACGCAGTATTTT
TRBJ2-3,.,.,TRBV28,CASTIRGTDTQYF,TGTGCCAGCACAATTCGGGGCACAGATACGCAGTATTTT
TRBJ1-5,.,TRBD1,TRBV6-1,CASSPGGSNQPQHF,TGTGCCAGCAGCCCAGGGGGCAGCAATCAGCCCCAGCATTTT
TRBJ2-2,.,.,TRBV28,CASTPGSATGELFF,TGTGCCAGCACCCCTGGGAGTGCCACCGGGGAGCTGTTTTTT
TRBJ2-1,.,TRBD1,TRBV19,CASRHTGQVFLEQFF,TGTGCCAGTAGACATACGGGACAGGTTTTCCTTGAGCAGTTCTTC
TRBJ2-6,.,TRBD1,TRBV5-4,CASSPWGLTGGGSGANVLTF,TGTGCCAGCAGCCCATGGGGCCTGACAGGGGGCGGGTCTGGGGCCAACGTCCTGACTTTC
TRBJ2-1,.,TRBD2,TRBV7-2,CASSPTSGRGDEQFF,TGTGCCAGCAGCCCAACTAGCGGGAGGGGCGATGAGCAGTTCTTC
TRBJ1-3,once,.,TRBV29-1,CSCQGSSGNTIYF,TGCAGCTGTCAGGGCAGCTCTGGAAACACCATATATTTT
TRBJ2-3,.,TRBD2,TRBV28,CASSQAGSYTDTQYF,TGTGCCAGCAGCCAAGCGGGATCATATACAGATACGCAGTATTTT
TRBJ2-5,.,TRBD2,TRBV2,CASSRPSGGQETQYF,TGTGCCAGCAGCCGCCCTAGCGGGGGGCAAGAGACCCAGTACTTC
TRBJ1-4,.,TRBD1,TRBV6-1,CASNPGTGDEKLFF,TGTGCCAGCAACCCCGGGACAGGGGATGAAAAACTGTTTTTT
TRBJ2-5,.,.,TRBV9,CASSLQGADGTQYF,TGTGCCAGCAGCCTGCAAGGGGCTGACGGGACCCAGTACTTC
TRBJ1-1,.,.,TRBV7-3,CASSLTYRDTEAFF,TGTGCCAGCAGTTTGACCTACAGGGACACTGAAGCTTTCTTT
TRBJ2-7,.,TRBD2,TRBV5-1,CASSYGLAGGGEQYF,TGCGCCAGCAGCTACGGACTAGCGGGAGGGGGAGAGCAGTACTTC
TRBJ2-1,.,.,TRBV6-6,CASSYRGGYNEQFF,TGTGCCAGCAGTTACAGGGGGGGTTACAATGAGCAGTTCTTC